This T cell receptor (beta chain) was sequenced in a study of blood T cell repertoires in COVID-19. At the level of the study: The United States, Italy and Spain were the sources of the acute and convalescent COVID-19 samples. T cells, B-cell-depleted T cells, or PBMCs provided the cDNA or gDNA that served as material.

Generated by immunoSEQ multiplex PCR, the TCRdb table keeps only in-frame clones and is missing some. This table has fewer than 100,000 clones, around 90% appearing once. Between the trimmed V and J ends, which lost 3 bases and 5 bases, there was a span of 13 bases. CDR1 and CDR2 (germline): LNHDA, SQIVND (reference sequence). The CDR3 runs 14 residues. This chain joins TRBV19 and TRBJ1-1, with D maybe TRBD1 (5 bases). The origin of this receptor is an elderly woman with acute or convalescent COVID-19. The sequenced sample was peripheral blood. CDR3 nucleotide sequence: TGTGCCAGTAGTATTTCGGGACTGGGAACTGAAGCTTTCTTT. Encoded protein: CASSISGLGTEAFF. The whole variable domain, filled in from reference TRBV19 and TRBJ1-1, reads DGGITQSPKYLFRKEGQNVTLSCEQNLNHDAMYWYRQDPGQGLRLIYYSQIVNDFQKGDIAEGYSVSREKKESFPLTVTSAQKNPTAFYLCASSISGLGTEAFFGQGTRLTVV.